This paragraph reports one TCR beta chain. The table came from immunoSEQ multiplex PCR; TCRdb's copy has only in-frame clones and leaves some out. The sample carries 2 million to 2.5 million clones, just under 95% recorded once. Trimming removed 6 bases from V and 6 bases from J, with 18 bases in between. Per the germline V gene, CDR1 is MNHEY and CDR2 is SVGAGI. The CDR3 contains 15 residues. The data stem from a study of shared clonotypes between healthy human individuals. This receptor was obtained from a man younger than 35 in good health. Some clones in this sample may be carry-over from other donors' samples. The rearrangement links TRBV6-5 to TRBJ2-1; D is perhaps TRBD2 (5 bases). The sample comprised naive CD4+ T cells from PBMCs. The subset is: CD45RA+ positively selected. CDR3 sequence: CASRLLVARSNEQFF. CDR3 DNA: TGTGCCAGCAGACTACTAGTAGCGCGTTCCAATGAGCAGTTCTTC.